This is a list of T cell receptor beta chains from one sample in a study of beta chain features in type 1 diabetes. Sequencing was performed with immunoSEQ multiplex PCR; in TCRdb, only in-frame clones are kept and a portion is missing. The sample has 200,000 to 250,000 clones, 9.6% seen once. Material for sequencing was naive CD4+ T cells from blood. The source is a woman under 30 in good health. The conserved cysteine and the conserved F or W are not part of the CDR3 here.

TRBV5-1	TRBJ1-5	13	ASRPTGASNQPQH
TRBV7-3	TRBJ1-1	13	ASSPGGSMNTEAF
TRBV2	TRBJ1-1	13	ASTYGVAGNTEAF
TRBV19	TRBJ2-5	12	ASSSGGLQETQY
TRBV7-9	TRBJ1-4	14	ASSRQKGQDNEKLF
TRBV7-3	TRBJ2-6	15	ASSLTADALLANVLT
TRBV9	TRBJ2-3	13	ASSVDDRNTDTQY
TRBV9	TRBJ2-1	11	ASSPRGGNEQF
TRBV11-2	TRBJ2-5	17	ASSLAGTSGKLRQGTQY
TRBV7-9	TRBJ2-7	12	ASSLQESSYEQY
TRBV4-2	TRBJ1-2	15	ASSQDQVTGSSGGYT
TRBV5-1	TRBJ2-3	12	ASSLNRFTDTQY
TRBV5-1	TRBJ1-6	14	ASSSDRGSHNSPLH
TRBV5-1	TRBJ2-1	13	ASSLSTSGRAEQF
TRBV4-1	TRBJ1-5	13	ASSREDAGDQPQH
TRBV30	TRBJ2-3	14	AWSVALAGGQDTQY
TRBV6-5	TRBJ2-1	13	ASSYGLAGGNEQF
TRBV12-5	TRBJ2-4	15	ASGLTGRGLSKNIQY